This entry lists 19 T cell receptor beta chains sequenced from one sample in a study of shared clonotypes between healthy human individuals. The data were produced by immunoSEQ multiplex PCR, yet TCRdb's version contains in-frame clones alone and is incomplete. Of some 2,500,000 clones in the sample, about 90% were seen once. Sequenced material: naive CD4+ T cells from PBMCs. Subset reported: CD45RA+ positively selected. These TCRs come from a young man in good health. Some clones in this sample may be carry-over from other donors' samples.

There are a few counts of this clone. The chain links TRBV2 to TRBJ1-4; D might be TRBD1 (5 bases). The germline V gene has CDR1 SNHLY and CDR2 FYNNEI. The ends were cut back, 6 bases at V and 16 bases at J, with 15 bases in the middle. The CDR3 has 11 residues. The CDR3 loop reads CASSVGPGGFF. In DNA form, the CDR3 reads TGTGCCAGCAGCGTGGGACCCGGGGGGTTTTTT.

The chain carries TRBV4-1 and TRBJ1-2; 11 bases match TRBD1. This CDR3 has 15 amino acids. CDR1 and CDR2 (germline): MGHRA, YSYEKL. Trimming removed 4 bases from V and 7 bases from J; junction bases left unmatched: 8. CDR3 bases: TGCGCCAGCAGCCCCGACCGGGACAGGGGGGCTGGCTACACCTTC. Amino acid sequence: CASSPDRDRGAGYTF.

The chain uses TRBV7-2 and TRBJ2-7; TRBD2 matches 7 bases. The CDR3 runs 14 residues. J lost 6 bases, V lost 5 bases, and 10 bases had no gene match. CDR1 and CDR2 (germline): SGHTA, FQGNSA. CDR3 in DNA: TGTGCCAGCAGCCCGAGGACTAGTAGGTTCGAGCAGTACTTC. Translating gives CASSPRTSRFEQYF.

The chain combines TRBV2 with TRBJ1-1; 7 bases align to TRBD1. The CDR3 totals 14 residues. Per germline, CDR1 SNHLY and CDR2 FYNNEI. J was trimmed by 2 bases and V by 8 bases; bases with no gene match: 8. This CDR3 is CASQFGQANTEAFF. CDR3 nucleotides: TGTGCCAGCCAATTTGGACAGGCTAACACTGAAGCTTTCTTT.

The CDR3 sequence: CASSLQQGVSYTF. The DNA for the CDR3 is TGTGCCAGCAGCTTACAACAGGGTGTAAGCTACACCTTC. V is TRBV7-3 and J is TRBJ1-2; tentative D call: TRBD1 (6 bases). The V gene's germline CDR1 is SGHTA and CDR2 FQGTGA. The V end lost 2 bases, the J end lost 9 bases, and 13 bases lay between the germline ends. The CDR3 consists of 13 residues.

The chain joins TRBV30 to TRBJ2-3; the match to TRBD1 covers 7 bases. CDR1 and CDR2 (germline): GTSNPN, SVGIG (reference sequence). This CDR3 region has 15 residues. V lost 0 bases, J lost 0 bases, and 3 bases stayed unmatched. The CDR3 sequence: CAWSVGQRSTDTQYF. The CDR3 DNA is TGTGCCTGGAGTGTGGGACAGAGAAGCACAGATACGCAGTATTTT. The full variable domain, in which reference TRBV30 and TRBJ2-3 provide the parts outside the CDR3, is SQTIHQWPATLVQPVGSPLSLECTVEGTSNPNLYWYRQAAGRGLQLLFYSVGIGQISSEVPQNLSASRPQDRQFILSSKKLLLSDSGFYLCAWSVGQRSTDTQYFGPGTRLTVL.

Details on this clone: The same CDR3 is also encoded by other DNA sequences in this sample. In nucleotides, the CDR3 is TGCAGCGTTGGGGGGGGCTCCTACGAGCAGTACTTC. Its translation is CSVGGGSYEQYF. This rearrangement joins TRBV29-1 to TRBJ2-7; TRBD2 aligns across 7 bases. Germline loops: CDR1 SQVTM, CDR2 ANQGSEA. After removal of 4 bases from V and 0 bases from J, the junction contained 0 bases not matched to a gene. The CDR3 loop spans 12 amino acids.

The chain has TRBV4-2 and TRBJ1-1; no clear D gene. Trimming left V 4 bases short and J 4 bases short, with 13 bases between. CDR1 and CDR2 (germline): LGHNA, YNFKEQ. The CDR3 spans 14 residues. The CDR3 DNA follows: TGTGCCAGCAGCCCGCTAGCGGGTAGCACTGAAGCTTTCTTT. Translation gives CASSPLAGSTEAFF.

This chain joins TRBV19 and TRBJ2-1; D might be TRBD1 or TRBD2, each matching 7 bases. Germline lookup yields CDR1 LNHDA and CDR2 SQIVND (reference sequence). Trimming left V 5 bases short and J 0 bases short, with 32 bases between. The CDR3 is 22 amino acids. In DNA form, the CDR3 reads TGTGCCAGTAGTCCAGGGGGAGGTGGGGTGGCTAGCGGAATCACCTCCTACAATGAGCAGTTCTTC. Its translation: CASSPGGGGVASGITSYNEQFF.

The genes are TRBV9 and TRBJ2-3; 8 positions agree with TRBD2. In germline, CDR1 is SGDLS, CDR2 YYNGEE. J lost 3 bases, V lost 0 bases, and 3 bases had no gene match. The CDR3 covers 15 residues. The CDR3 protein is CASSVVREGTDTQYF. In DNA, the CDR3 is TGTGCCAGCAGCGTAGTACGGGAGGGGACAGATACGCAGTATTTT. The full variable domain, with the rest looked up from reference TRBV9 and TRBJ2-3, is DSGVTQTPKHLITATGQRVTLRCSPRSGDLSVYWYQQSLDQGLQFLIQYYNGEERAKGNILERFSAQQFPDLHSELNLSSLELGDSALYFCASSVVREGTDTQYFGPGTRLTVL.

The genes are TRBV7-2 and TRBJ1-1; D gene unclear. Trimming took off 6 bases at V and 1 base at J, with 15 bases between the two ends. This CDR3 has 15 amino acids. Looked up from germline, CDR1 is SGHTA and CDR2 is FQGNSA. For the CDR3, the DNA is TGTGCCAGCAGTCTATTACAGAACAGGAACACTGAAGCTTTCTTT. Amino acids: CASSLLQNRNTEAFF.

V usage is TRBV7-6 and J usage is TRBJ2-5; D possibly matches TRBD1 or TRBD2 (5 bases each). CDR3 length equals 15 residues. V lost 1 base, J lost 4 bases, and 13 bases lay in between. CDR1 and CDR2 (germline): SGHVS, FNYEAQ. The CDR3, as DNA: TGTGCCAGCAGCTTAGTTCAACGGGACCCAGAGACCCAGTACTTC. This gives the protein CASSLVQRDPETQYF. Based on the CDR3 plus reference TRBV7-6 and TRBJ2-5, the full variable domain is GAGVSQSPRYKVTKRGQDVALRCDPISGHVSLYWYRQALGQGPEFLTYFNYEAQQDKSGLPNDRFSAERPEGSISTLTIQRTEQRDSAMYRCASSLVQRDPETQYFGPGTRLLVL.

This clone has a single count. The V call is TRBV20-1, the J call TRBJ2-5; D is undetermined. Germline CDR1 DFQATT, CDR2 SNEGSKA (reference sequence). Trimming stripped 2 bases from V and 5 bases from J, with 6 bases between. The CDR3 length is 11 residues. The CDR3 nucleotides read TGCAGTGCTAGAATTTGGGAGACCCAGTACTTC. Protein: CSARIWETQYF.

This chain connects TRBV7-8 to TRBJ2-5, with TRBD2 identical over 8 bases. V lost 5 bases, J lost 4 bases, and 6 bases stayed unmatched. This CDR3 spans 14 amino acids. In germline, CDR1 is SGHVS, CDR2 FQNEAQ. The CDR3 DNA is TGTGCCAGCAGCATGAGGACTAGCCCAGAGACCCAGTACTTC. This codes for CASSMRTSPETQYF.

The table lists this clone with a few counts. V gene TRBV5-1 combines with J gene TRBJ1-1; D uncertain. Germline values: CDR1 SGHRS, CDR2 YFSETQ. The CDR3 has 14 residues. Trimming cost V 4 bases and J 5 bases, with 15 bases left between them. The CDR3: CASSLGASVTEAFF. The DNA for the CDR3 is TGCGCCAGCAGCCTGGGAGCATCGGTTACTGAAGCTTTCTTT.

The chain is built from TRBV4-1 and TRBJ2-5; D is undetermined. V was pared by 0 bases and J by 4 bases, with 15 bases between. CDR1 and CDR2 (germline): MGHRA, YSYEKL. This CDR3 is built from 16 residues. For the CDR3, the DNA is TGCGCCAGCAGCCAAGATGCCGCCCCTGGGGTAGAGACCCAGTACTTC. Protein sequence: CASSQDAAPGVETQYF.

V usage is TRBV5-1 and J usage is TRBJ2-3; maybe TRBD2 (6 bases). This CDR3 has 15 amino acids. The V gene lost 1 base and the J gene lost 0 bases, with 9 bases spanning the gap. Germline CDR1 SGHRS, CDR2 YFSETQ. CDR3 protein: CASSLTSTSTDTQYF. The CDR3 DNA follows: TGCGCCAGCAGCTTGACTAGCACTAGCACAGATACGCAGTATTTT.

This clone was seen just once. The genes are TRBV5-1 and TRBJ2-7; tentatively, D is TRBD1 or TRBD2 (5 bases each). Germline CDR1 reads SGHRS; CDR2 reads YFSETQ. V lost 5 bases to trimming and J lost 6 bases, with 15 bases between them. The CDR3 extends over 13 amino acids. CDR3 DNA: TGCGCCAGCAGTCCGGGACCAACCCGCGAGCAGTACTTC. Amino acids: CASSPGPTREQYF.

CDR3: CASSGTGSSEAFF. In nucleotides, the CDR3 is TGCGCCAGCAGCGGGACAGGGAGCTCTGAAGCTTTCTTT. The chain has TRBV10-2 and TRBJ1-1; 9 positions agree with TRBD1. CDR1 and CDR2 from the germline V gene are WSHSY and SAAADI. Trimming at V came to 6 bases and at J to 6 bases, leaving 5 bases not matched to a gene. The CDR3 extends over 13 amino acids.